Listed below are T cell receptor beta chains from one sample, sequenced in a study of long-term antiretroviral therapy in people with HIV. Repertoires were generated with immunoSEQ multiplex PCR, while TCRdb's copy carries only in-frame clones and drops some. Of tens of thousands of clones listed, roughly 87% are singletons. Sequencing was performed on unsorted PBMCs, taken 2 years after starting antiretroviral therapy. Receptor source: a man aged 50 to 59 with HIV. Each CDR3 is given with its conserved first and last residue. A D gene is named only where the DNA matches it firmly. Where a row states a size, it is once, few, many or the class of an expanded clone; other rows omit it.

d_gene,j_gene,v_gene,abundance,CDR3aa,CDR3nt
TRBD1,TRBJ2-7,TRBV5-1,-,CASSPGPGTGVEQYF,TGCGCCAGCAGCCCTGGTCCCGGGACAGGGGTCGAGCAGTACTTC
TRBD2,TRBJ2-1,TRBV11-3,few,CATHSRGGLGEQFF,TGTGCCACTCACTCGCGGGGAGGGCTAGGTGAGCAGTTCTTC
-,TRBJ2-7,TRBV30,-,CAWSSGSGTYEQYF,TGTGCCTGGAGTTCAGGGTCGGGGACCTACGAGCAGTACTTC
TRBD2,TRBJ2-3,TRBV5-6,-,CASRVSGSTQYF,TGTGCCAGCAGGGTAAGCGGGAGCACGCAGTATTTT
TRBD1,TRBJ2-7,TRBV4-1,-,CASSQEDRIYYEQYF,TGCGCCAGCAGCCAAGAGGACAGGATTTACTACGAGCAGTACTTC
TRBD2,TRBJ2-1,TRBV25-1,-,CASSGTSGRANEQFF,TGTGCCAGCAGTGGAACTAGCGGGAGGGCCAATGAGCAGTTCTTC
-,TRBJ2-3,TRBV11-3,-,CASSSGDTQYF,TGTGCCAGCAGCTCTGGGGATACGCAGTATTTT
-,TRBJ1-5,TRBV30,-,CAFQGTDQPQHF,TGTGCCTTCCAGGGGACGGATCAGCCCCAGCATTTT
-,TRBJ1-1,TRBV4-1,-,CASSQSITTEAFF,TGCGCCAGCAGCCAGAGTATTACCACTGAAGCTTTCTTT
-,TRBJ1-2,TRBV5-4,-,CASSFGVGYGYTF,TGTGCCAGCAGCTTTGGGGTTGGCTATGGCTACACCTTC
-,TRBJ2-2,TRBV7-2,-,CASSLEAAGLNTGELFF,TGTGCCAGCAGCTTAGAGGCGGCGGGGCTAAACACCGGGGAGCTGTTTTTT
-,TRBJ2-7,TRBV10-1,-,CASSPDRREQYF,TGCGCCAGCAGTCCGGACCGCAGGGAGCAGTACTTC
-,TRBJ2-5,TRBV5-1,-,CASSRAAGMETQYF,TGCGCCAGCAGTAGGGCTGCTGGGATGGAGACCCAGTACTTC
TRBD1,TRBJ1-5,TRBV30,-,CAWTGGLNQPQHF,TGTGCCTGGACAGGGGGACTCAATCAGCCCCAGCATTTT
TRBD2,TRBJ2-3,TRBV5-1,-,CASSRSGSDTDTQYF,TGCGCCAGCAGCCGTAGCGGGAGTGACACAGATACGCAGTATTTT
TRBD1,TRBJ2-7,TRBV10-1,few,CASSELEQGAGEQYF,TGCGCCAGCAGTGAGTTGGAACAGGGGGCTGGCGAGCAGTACTTC
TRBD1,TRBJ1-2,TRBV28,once,CATKGARGYTF,TGTGCCACCAAGGGGGCTCGGGGCTACACCTTC
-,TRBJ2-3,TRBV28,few,CASSLPRGTDTQYF,TGTGCCAGCAGTTTGCCCAGAGGGACAGATACGCAGTATTTT
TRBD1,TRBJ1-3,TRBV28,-,CASSSPWGQGSGNTIYF,TGTGCCAGCAGTTCGCCATGGGGACAGGGATCTGGAAACACCATATATTTT
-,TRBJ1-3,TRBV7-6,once,CASSQGHSGNTIYF,TGTGCCAGCAGCCAGGGGCACTCTGGAAACACCATATATTTT
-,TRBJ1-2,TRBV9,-,CASSLDKNYGYTF,TGTGCCAGCAGCCTTGACAAGAACTATGGCTACACCTTC
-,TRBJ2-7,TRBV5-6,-,CASSPGWAYEQYF,TGTGCCAGCAGCCCCGGTTGGGCCTACGAGCAGTACTTC
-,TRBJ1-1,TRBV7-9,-,CASSLGGRNTEAFF,TGTGCCAGCAGCTTAGGTGGGAGGAACACTGAAGCTTTCTTT
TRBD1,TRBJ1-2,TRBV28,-,CASSSDRAYGYTF,TGTGCCAGCAGTTCCGACAGGGCCTATGGCTACACCTTC
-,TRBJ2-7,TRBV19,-,CASSILGQEIYEQYF,TGTGCCAGTAGTATACTCGGACAAGAGATCTACGAGCAGTACTTC
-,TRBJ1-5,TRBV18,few,CASSPASDQPQHF,TGTGCCAGCTCACCAGCGTCGGATCAGCCCCAGCATTTT
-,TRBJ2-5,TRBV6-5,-,CASRVSPGETQYF,TGTGCCAGCAGGGTCAGTCCCGGGGAGACCCAGTACTTC
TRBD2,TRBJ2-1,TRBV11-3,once,CASSLAGTTYNEQFF,TGTGCCAGCAGCTTAGCAGGGACTACCTACAATGAGCAGTTCTTC
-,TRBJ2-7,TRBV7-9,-,CASSGTSGVASTYEQYF,TGTGCCAGCAGCGGAACCTCTGGCGTGGCTAGCACCTACGAGCAGTACTTC
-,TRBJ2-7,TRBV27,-,CASSVGGAGGYEQYF,TGTGCCAGCAGTGTAGGCGGAGCGGGTGGGTACGAGCAGTACTTC
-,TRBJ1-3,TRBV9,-,CASSVASGNSGNTIYF,TGTGCCAGCAGCGTAGCTTCAGGCAACTCTGGAAACACCATATATTTT
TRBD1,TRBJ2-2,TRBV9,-,CASSVARTGGTGELFF,TGTGCCAGCAGCGTAGCGAGGACAGGGGGAACCGGGGAGCTGTTTTTT
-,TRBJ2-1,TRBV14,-,CASSQKLGQYNEQFF,TGTGCCAGCAGCCAAAAACTTGGACAGTACAATGAGCAGTTCTTC
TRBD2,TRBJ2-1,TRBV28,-,CASSVVAGGYNEQFF,TGTGCCAGCAGTGTCGTAGCGGGGGGTTACAATGAGCAGTTCTTC
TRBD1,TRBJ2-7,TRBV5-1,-,CASSFRGLDRQYF,TGCGCCAGCAGCTTCAGGGGGCTTGATCGCCAGTACTTC
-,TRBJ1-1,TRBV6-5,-,CASSYSGSVNTEAFF,TGTGCCAGCAGTTACTCGGGCAGCGTGAACACTGAAGCTTTCTTT
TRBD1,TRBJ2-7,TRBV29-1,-,CSVEVQQGVTYEQYF,TGCAGCGTTGAAGTTCAACAGGGGGTTACCTACGAGCAGTACTTC
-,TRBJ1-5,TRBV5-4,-,CASSHGQNQPQHF,TGTGCCAGCAGTCACGGACAGAATCAGCCCCAGCATTTT